In its sample, the clone carrying this T cell receptor (beta chain) was seen many times. Its antigen is unknown. As the method for making TCR beta libraries, quantitative 5'-RACE with molecular barcodes was used. TCRdb reanalysed the 5' RACE reads using MiXCR and keeps one entry per CDR3 protein. Here the sample spans approximately 200,000 distinct CDR3 sequences, 10% to 15% being singletons. CDR1 is MDHEN and CDR2 is SYDVKM in the germline V gene. This CDR3 contains 14 residues. Unmatched junction bases numbered 6, after V lost 5 bases and J lost 4 bases. This sample stems from a study of CD8 T cells in ankylosing spondylitis. Study-level results: Significant enrichment of disease-linked clones was reported in matched ankylosing spondylitis synovial fluid.

The sequenced sample was blood, either unsorted or a sorted T cell fraction (not recorded which). The chain uses TRBV28 and TRBJ2-7, with 9 bases matching TRBD1. The clonotype comes from a female donor with ankylosing spondylitis or in good health (not recorded which). CDR3 region: CASSTGQGRYEQYF. As DNA, the CDR3 is TGTGCCAGCAGTACGGGACAGGGACGATACGAGCAGTACTTC.